This T cell receptor (beta chain) was documented in a study of blood T cell repertoires in COVID-19. At the level of the study: Sites in the United States, Italy and Spain provided acute and convalescent COVID-19 samples. The analysed material was cDNA or gDNA that came from T cells, B-cell-depleted T cells, or PBMCs.

This clone was counted a few times. Per the original methods: Amplification of reference gene primers was used by the study to estimate nucleated cell counts. Repertoires were generated with immunoSEQ multiplex PCR, while TCRdb's copy carries only in-frame clones and drops some. That table furnishes V, J and clone size, whereas the DNA furnished D and trimming. The sample holds around 190,000 clones, about 70% seen once. This CDR3 spans 16 amino acids. Germline CDR1 SNHLY, CDR2 FYNNEI. V lost 5 bases and J lost 1, with 17 bases in between. Sequenced: peripheral blood. This receptor was obtained from a woman aged 45-65 years with active or convalescent COVID-19. V is TRBV2 and J is TRBJ1-1; the D gene is possibly TRBD1 (5 bases). This CDR3 is CASSRGGGRANTEAFF. The CDR3 coding sequence is TGTGCCAGCAGTCGTGGTGGTGGCAGGGCGAACACTGAAGCTTTCTTT.